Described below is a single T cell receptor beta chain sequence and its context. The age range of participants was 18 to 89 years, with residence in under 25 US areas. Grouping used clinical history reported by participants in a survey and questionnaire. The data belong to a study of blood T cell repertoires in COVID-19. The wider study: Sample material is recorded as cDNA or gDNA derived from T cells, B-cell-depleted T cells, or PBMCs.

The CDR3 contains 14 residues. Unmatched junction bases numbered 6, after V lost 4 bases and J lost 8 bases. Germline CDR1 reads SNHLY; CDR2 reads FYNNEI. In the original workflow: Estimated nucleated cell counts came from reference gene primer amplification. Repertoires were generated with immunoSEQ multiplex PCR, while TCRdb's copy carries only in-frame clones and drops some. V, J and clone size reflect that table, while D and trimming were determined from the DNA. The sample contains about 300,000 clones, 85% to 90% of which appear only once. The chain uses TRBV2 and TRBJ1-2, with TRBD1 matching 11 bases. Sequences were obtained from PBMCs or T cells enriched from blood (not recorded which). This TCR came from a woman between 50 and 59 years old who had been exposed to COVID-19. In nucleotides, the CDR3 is TGTGCCAGCAGTGGGACAGGGGGCGCGGAGGGCTACACCTTC. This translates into CASSGTGGAEGYTF.